Below, 10 T cell receptor beta chains from the same sample are listed, as sequenced in a study of T cells in Graves' hyperthyroidism and ophthalmopathy. RNA transcripts gave rise to amplified TCR beta CDR3 regions. A first-round RT-PCR of the TCR CDR3 used the HTBI primer set. TCRdb analysed the multiplex PCR reads with MiXCR anew, one entry per CDR3 protein. This sample has 300,000 to 500,000 distinct CDR3 sequences, with roughly an eighth found just once. The sample taken for sequencing was blood. The receptors shown here come from a man aged 45-60 years with Graves' ophthalmopathy.

The sample holds many counts of this clonotype. This chain links TRBV20-1 with TRBJ2-3, with TRBD2 as a possible D gene (5 bases). The CDR3 has 13 amino acids. V lost 1 base and J lost 4, with 9 bases in between. In germline, CDR1 is DFQATT, CDR2 SNEGSKA (reference sequence). The CDR3 protein is CSARVAGADTQYF. CDR3 nucleotides: TGCAGTGCTAGAGTGGCGGGCGCAGATACGCAGTATTTT.

As regards this clonotype: A read error is possible here, since a much larger clone lies one base away. The rearrangement joins TRBV2 to TRBJ1-2; D is undetermined. CDR3 length equals 12 residues. The germline V gene has CDR1 SNHLY and CDR2 FYNNEI. Trimming took 9 bases from V and 6 from J, leaving 14 bases between them. For the CDR3, the DNA is TGTGCCAGTAAGGACCCCCTCCATGGCTACACCTTC. Its protein is CASKDPLHGYTF.

This clonotype has only a few counts. The rearrangement joins TRBV20-1 to TRBJ2-7; D unresolved. Trimming cost V 6 bases and J 5 bases, with 11 bases left between them. Germline V gene lookup returns CDR1 DFQATT and CDR2 SNEGSKA (reference sequence). The CDR3 contains 11 residues. CDR3 DNA sequence: TGCAGTGCCACGGACCGCAACGAGCAGTACTTC. As protein: CSATDRNEQYF.

The sample holds many counts of this clonotype. The V gene is TRBV28, the J gene TRBJ2-3; D might be TRBD1 (6 bases). This CDR3 is built from 16 residues. The V gene's germline CDR1 is MDHEN and CDR2 SYDVKM. Trimming pared 7 bases from V and 2 bases from J, leaving 19 bases between. CDR3: CASKSGQILLTDTQYF. CDR3 DNA sequence: TGTGCCAGCAAAAGCGGACAGATTCTACTCACAGATACGCAGTATTTT.

This clonotype was detected ten times or more. This chain links TRBV2 with TRBJ2-1; 8 nucleotides match TRBD2. Germline values: CDR1 SNHLY, CDR2 FYNNEI. The junction had 6 bases not matched to a gene; V was cut back by 4 bases and J by 7 bases. The CDR3 covers 14 residues. CDR3 sequence: CASSGGLAGNEQFF. The CDR3 DNA reads as TGTGCCAGCAGTGGTGGGCTAGCGGGTAATGAGCAGTTCTTC.

This clonotype was found many times. V gene TRBV19 combines with J gene TRBJ1-5; 8 nucleotides line up with TRBD1. Germline V CDR1 and CDR2: LNHDA, SQIVND (reference sequence). With V trimmed by 6 bases and J by 0 bases, 4 bases remained unmatched. There are 15 residues in the CDR3. The CDR3 DNA reads as TGTGCCAGTAGAGCGGACAGGGCTAGCAATCAGCCCCAGCATTTT. This gives the protein CASRADRASNQPQHF.

This clonotype was recorded at least ten times. The rearrangement uses TRBV10-3 and TRBJ2-1, with D unclear. V shed 2 bases and J shed 8 bases, with 19 bases lying between them. CDR1 ENHRY and CDR2 SYGVKD come from the germline V gene. The CDR3 sequence is 16 residues long. CDR3 DNA: TGTGCCATCAGTGAGCCGGGTAATGCTGTGGAGCATGAGCAGTTCTTC. Translation gives CAISEPGNAVEHEQFF.

This clonotype was seen many times. The gene calls are TRBV5-1 and TRBJ2-5, with D possibly matching TRBD2 (5 bases). In germline, CDR1 is SGHRS, CDR2 YFSETQ. There are 13 residues in the CDR3. The V and J ends lost 2 bases and 3 bases respectively, with 8 bases between them. This CDR3 is CASSLRREETQYF. Here the CDR3 DNA reads TGCGCCAGCAGCTTAAGGCGGGAAGAGACCCAGTACTTC.

At least ten counts were recorded for this clonotype. The chain has TRBV7-9 and TRBJ1-1; D perhaps matches TRBD1 (5 bases). Germline V CDR1 and CDR2: SEHNR, FQNEAQ (reference sequence). The CDR3 extends over 15 amino acids. V dropped 1 base and J dropped 5 bases, with 14 bases sitting between them. The CDR3, as DNA: TGTGCCAGCAGCTTAGAAGTGCGGAGGGGAACTGAAGCTTTCTTT. Translating it yields CASSLEVRRGTEAFF. The variable domain in full, completed from reference TRBV7-9 and TRBJ1-1, reads DTGVSQNPRHKITKRGQNVTFRCDPISEHNRLYWYRQTLGQGPEFLTYFQNEAQLEKSRLLSDRFSAERPKGSFSTLEIQRTEQGDSAMYLCASSLEVRRGTEAFFGQGTRLTVV.

Points on this clonotype: Possible read error: a much larger clone is one base away. This sequence joins TRBV20-1 and TRBJ2-3; TRBD2 aligns across 8 bases. The length of the CDR3 is 15 residues. Germline values: CDR1 DFQATT, CDR2 SNEGSKA (reference sequence). V lost 1 base and J lost 5; bases outside the gene matches: 8. CDR3 sequence (DNA): TGCAGTGCTAGAGGACCGCGGGAGGCCATAGATACGCAGTATTTT. Translation gives CSARGPREAIDTQYF.